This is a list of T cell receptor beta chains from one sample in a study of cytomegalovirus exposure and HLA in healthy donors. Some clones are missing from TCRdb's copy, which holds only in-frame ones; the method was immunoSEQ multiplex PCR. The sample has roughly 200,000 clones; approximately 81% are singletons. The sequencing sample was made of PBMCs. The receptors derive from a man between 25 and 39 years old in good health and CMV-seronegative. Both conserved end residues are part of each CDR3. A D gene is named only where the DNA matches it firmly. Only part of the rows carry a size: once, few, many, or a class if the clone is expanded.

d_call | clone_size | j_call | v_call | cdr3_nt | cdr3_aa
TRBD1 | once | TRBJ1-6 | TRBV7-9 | TGTGCCAGCAGCTTGTCCGGGACAGCACCTTATTCACCCCTCCACTTT | CASSLSGTAPYSPLHF
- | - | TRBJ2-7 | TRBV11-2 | TGTGCCAGCAGCTTGAGACAGGTTGCCGAGCAGTACTTC | CASSLRQVAEQYF
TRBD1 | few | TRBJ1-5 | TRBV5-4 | TGTGCCAGCAGCCCGTACAGGGGAGGAAGCAATCAGCCCCAGCATTTT | CASSPYRGGSNQPQHF
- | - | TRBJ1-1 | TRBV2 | TGTGCCAGCAGTGAAGGCCCCGGGGCTGAAGCTTTCTTT | CASSEGPGAEAFF
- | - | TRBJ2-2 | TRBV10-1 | TGCGCCAGCAGTGAAACCAGGAACGCGAACACCGGGGAGCTGTTTTTT | CASSETRNANTGELFF
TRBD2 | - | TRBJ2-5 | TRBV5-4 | TGTGCCAGCAGCTTGTTGGGGACTAGCGGGAGGGAGACCCAGTACTTC | CASSLLGTSGRETQYF
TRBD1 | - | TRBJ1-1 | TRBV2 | TGTGCCAGCGCCGACAGGGGGGCTTTCTTT | CASADRGAFF
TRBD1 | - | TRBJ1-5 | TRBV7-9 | TGTGCCAGCAGAAGAGGGGGCTCCATCAATCAGCCCCAGCATTTT | CASRRGGSINQPQHF
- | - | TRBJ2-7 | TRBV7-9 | TGTGCCAGCAGCCCCGCAGGCTCCTACGAGCAGTACTTC | CASSPAGSYEQYF
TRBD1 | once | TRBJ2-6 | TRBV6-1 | TGTGCCAGCAGAGGGACAGGCGGGGCCAACGTCCTGACTTTC | CASRGTGGANVLTF
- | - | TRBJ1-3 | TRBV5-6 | TGTGCCAGCAGCTTGGGTCAGTTCTCTGGAAACACCATATATTTT | CASSLGQFSGNTIYF
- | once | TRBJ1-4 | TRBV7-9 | TGTGCCTTTGAGGAGGAGTCGAGGGAAAAACTGTTTTTT | CAFEEESREKLFF
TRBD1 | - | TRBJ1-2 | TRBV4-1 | TGCGCCAGCAGCCAAGACGAGGGGGCCAAAACCCAAATGTATGGCTACACCTTC | CASSQDEGAKTQMYGYTF
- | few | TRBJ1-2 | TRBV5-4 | TGTGCCAGCACCTTAGATGTGGGGGTAGCGGACGGCTACACCTTC | CASTLDVGVADGYTF
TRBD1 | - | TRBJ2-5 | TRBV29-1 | TGCAGCGTTGATAGACAGGGGATGGAGACCCAGTACTTC | CSVDRQGMETQYF
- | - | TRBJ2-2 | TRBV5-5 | TGTGCCAGCAGCTGGCAGGGGTTGGGGGAGCTGTTTTTT | CASSWQGLGELFF
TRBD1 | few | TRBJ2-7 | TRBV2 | TGTGCCAGCAGTAGCCCCGGGACAGGAGCCTACGAGCAGTACTTC | CASSSPGTGAYEQYF
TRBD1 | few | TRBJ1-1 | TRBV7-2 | TGTGCCAGCAGCCCCCAGATGACAGGGGCCACTGAAGCTTTCTTT | CASSPQMTGATEAFF
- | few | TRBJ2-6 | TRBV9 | TGTGCCAGCAGCCTCCGGGCCTTGGAAGGGGCCAGCGTCCTGACTTTC | CASSLRALEGASVLTF
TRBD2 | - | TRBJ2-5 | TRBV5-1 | TGCGCCAGCAGCTTTCGAGCGGGGGCCTTAGAAGAGACCCAGTACTTC | CASSFRAGALEETQYF
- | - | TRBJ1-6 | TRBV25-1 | TGTGCCAGCAGTGCTCAGGGATCCTATAATTCACCCCTCCACTTT | CASSAQGSYNSPLHF
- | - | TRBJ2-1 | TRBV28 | TGTGCCAGCAGTTTGGAGGGCGGGGCCCTCTACAATGAGCAGTTCTTC | CASSLEGGALYNEQFF
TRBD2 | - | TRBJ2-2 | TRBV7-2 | TGTGCCAGCAGCTCCGAAAGCGGGGGCCTCGGGGAGCTGTTTTTT | CASSSESGGLGELFF
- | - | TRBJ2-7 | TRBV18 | TGTGCCAGCTCAGTCTTTCCCGCCAGGGGAAGGGAGCAGTACTTC | CASSVFPARGREQYF
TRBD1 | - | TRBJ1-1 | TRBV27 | TGTGCCAGCAGTTTATCGGGCCTCGACAGGGACACTGAAGCTTTCTTT | CASSLSGLDRDTEAFF
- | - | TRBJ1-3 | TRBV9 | TGTGCCAGCAGCGGACAGCCTTTTGGCTCTGGAAACACCATATATTTT | CASSGQPFGSGNTIYF
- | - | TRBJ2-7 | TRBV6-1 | TGTGCCAGCAGTGAAGGATTGGGACTCTCCTACGAGCAGTACTTC | CASSEGLGLSYEQYF
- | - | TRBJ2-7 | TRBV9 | TGTGCCAGCAGCGTAGGTGGAGGGGCCTACGAGCAGTACTTC | CASSVGGGAYEQYF
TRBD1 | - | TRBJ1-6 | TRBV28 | TGTGCCAGCACCATAGGGACAGCGCTAAATTCACCCCTCCACTTT | CASTIGTALNSPLHF
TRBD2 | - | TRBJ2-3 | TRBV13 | TGTGCCAGCAGCTTAGGCCGAAGACTAGCGGGGGGGAGGGATACGCAGTATTTT | CASSLGRRLAGGRDTQYF
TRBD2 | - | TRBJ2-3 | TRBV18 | TGTGCCAGCTCACCCGCTGGGACTAGCGGGGGGCTAGATACGCAGTATTTT | CASSPAGTSGGLDTQYF
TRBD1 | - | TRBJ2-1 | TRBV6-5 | TGTGCCAGCAGTTACTCGCCAGGGGGCCCGAATGAGCAGTTCTTC | CASSYSPGGPNEQFF
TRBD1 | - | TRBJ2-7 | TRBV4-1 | TGCGCCAGCACCCTAAATCACGGGACAGAGTACGAGCAGTACTTC | CASTLNHGTEYEQYF
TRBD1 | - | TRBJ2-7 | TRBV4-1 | TGCGCCAGCAGCCAAGCCAACAGGGGGACCTACGAGCAGTACTTC | CASSQANRGTYEQYF
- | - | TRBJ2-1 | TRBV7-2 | TGTGCCAGCAGCCCGGGCCCAGCGGATACAGTGCAGTTCTTC | CASSPGPADTVQFF
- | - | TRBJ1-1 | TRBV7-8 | TGTGCCAGCAGCAACGGAGGGTCCGACACTGAAGCTTTCTTT | CASSNGGSDTEAFF
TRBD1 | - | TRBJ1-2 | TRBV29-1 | TGCAGCGCATCTTTCGGGGACAGCCCTAACTATGGCTACACCTTC | CSASFGDSPNYGYTF
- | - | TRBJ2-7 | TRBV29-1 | TGCAGCGTTGAAGATCCGGGGTGGTACGAGCAGTACTTC | CSVEDPGWYEQYF
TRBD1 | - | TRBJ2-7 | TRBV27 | TGTGCCAGCAGTCGTGTCGGGGCAGGGGGCCGCGAGCAGTACTTC | CASSRVGAGGREQYF
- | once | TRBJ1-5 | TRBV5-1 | TGCGCCAGCAGCTTGGATGGTAGGGGGTATCAGCCCCAGCATTTT | CASSLDGRGYQPQHF
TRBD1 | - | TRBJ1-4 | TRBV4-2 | TGTGCCAGCAGTCCAACGACAGGGAACTATGAAAAACTGTTTTTT | CASSPTTGNYEKLFF
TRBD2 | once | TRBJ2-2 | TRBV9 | TGTGCCAGCAGCGTAGTAGCGGGGGTGTTCTCCGGGGAGCTGTTTTTT | CASSVVAGVFSGELFF
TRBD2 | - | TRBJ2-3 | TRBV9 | TGTGCCAGCAGCGTAGAACTAGCGGGGGGACCCGGGGATACGCAGTATTTT | CASSVELAGGPGDTQYF
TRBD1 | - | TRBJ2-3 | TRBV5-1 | TGCGCCAGCAGCTATAGACAGGGGAGGTTAGATACGCAGTATTTT | CASSYRQGRLDTQYF
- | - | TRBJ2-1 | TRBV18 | TGTGCCAGCTCACCAGAATTCATACAGTACAATGAGCAGTTCTTC | CASSPEFIQYNEQFF
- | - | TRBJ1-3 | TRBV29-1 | TGCAGTGGAGGGGACTACTCTGGAAACACCATATATTTT | CSGGDYSGNTIYF
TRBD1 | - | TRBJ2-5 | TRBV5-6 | TGTGCCAGCAGCCATACACAGGGGGCGGGGAAGACCCAGTACTTC | CASSHTQGAGKTQYF
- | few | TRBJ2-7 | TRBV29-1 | TGCAGCGTTAGAGGACATTTCGAGCAGTACTTC | CSVRGHFEQYF
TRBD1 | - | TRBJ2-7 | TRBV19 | TGTGCCACTACGGACAGGTCCGAGCAGTACTTC | CATTDRSEQYF
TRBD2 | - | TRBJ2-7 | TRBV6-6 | TGTGCCAGCAGTTACTATGACGCTAGCGGGGGTTACGAGCAGTACTTC | CASSYYDASGGYEQYF
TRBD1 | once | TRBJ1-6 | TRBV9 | TGTGCCAGCAGCGCCCGGACAGGACCGAATTCACCCCTCCACTTT | CASSARTGPNSPLHF
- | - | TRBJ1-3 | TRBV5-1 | TGCGCCAGCAGTTATGGGGCAGAACCTGGAAACACCATATATTTT | CASSYGAEPGNTIYF
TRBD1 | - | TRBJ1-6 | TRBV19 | TGTGCCAGTAGGCCGACAGGGAAGGGCCTTTCACCCCTCCACTTT | CASRPTGKGLSPLHF
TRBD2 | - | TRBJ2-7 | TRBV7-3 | TGTGCCAGCACCGGGGGGAGAGGGTCCTACGAGCAGTACTTC | CASTGGRGSYEQYF
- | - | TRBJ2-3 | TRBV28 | TGTGCCAGCAGGCTATACGTGGGCACTAGCACAGATACGCAGTATTTT | CASRLYVGTSTDTQYF